This T cell receptor beta chain originates from a study of radiation and T cells in renal cell carcinoma. Study-level results: No pretreatment tumor biopsies were available for baseline clonotypes. From baseline, blood top tumor clonotypes peaked at 2 weeks post-radiation.

The CDR3 is 14 amino acids. Per the germline V gene, CDR1 is SGHVS and CDR2 is FQNEAQ. J gave up 4 bases and V 0 bases, and 1 base lay outside the gene matches. Indicated time point: blood 4 weeks post-SBRT, at nephrectomy. Treatment specified: 15 Gy SBRT to primary tumor, nephrectomy 4 weeks later. Nephrectomy followed 15 Gy stereotactic body radiation by 4 weeks. The patient's renal cell carcinoma had clear cell pathology. Notes on this clone: Antigen specificity is unknown.

Sequenced by immunoSEQ multiplex PCR; TCRdb stores in-frame clones only, minus some. The sample yields some 150,000 clones, about 86% seen once. This chain connects TRBV7-8 to TRBJ2-7, with TRBD2 matching over 9 bases. Specimen: blood, collected from a patient whose treatment included radiotherapy and nephrectomy. The receptor was derived from a woman aged 45-65 years with renal cell carcinoma. The CDR3: CASSLAAGGYEQYF. The CDR3 coding sequence is TGTGCCAGCAGCTTAGCAGCGGGAGGATACGAGCAGTACTTC.